This T cell receptor beta chain was identified during a study of blood T cell repertoires in COVID-19. Some clones are missing from TCRdb's copy, which holds only in-frame ones; the method was immunoSEQ multiplex PCR. This sample has around 290,000 clones, with 70% to 90% found just once. The specimen was PBMCs or T cells enriched from blood (not recorded which). The source of this sequence is a woman aged 60 to 75 in a cohort exposed to, infected with or recovered from COVID-19 (not recorded which).

CDR3 sequence: CASSRGTGDNTQYF. As DNA, the CDR3 is TGTGCCAGCAGCCGAGGGACAGGGGACAATACGCAGTATTTT. V is TRBV5-6 and J is TRBJ2-3; 10 bases align to TRBD1. Germline V CDR1 and CDR2: SGHDT, YYEEEE. This CDR3 is built from 14 residues. V shed 4 bases, J shed 7 bases, and the junction held 6 bases outside the gene matches.